Reported below is one T cell receptor (beta chain). The sample comes from a study of blood T cell repertoires in COVID-19. Study as a whole: The origin of the acute and convalescent COVID-19 samples was the United States, Italy and Spain. Sample material is recorded as cDNA or gDNA derived from T cells, B-cell-depleted T cells, or PBMCs.

V lost 3 bases, J lost 2 bases, and 7 bases lay in between. This CDR3 is built from 13 residues. CDR1 is MNHEY and CDR2 is SMNVEV in the germline V gene (reference sequence). In the original analysis: By means of reference gene primer amplification, nucleated cell counts were estimated. Sequencing used immunoSEQ multiplex PCR; TCRdb keeps in-frame clones, though not all of them. From that table come the V and J calls and clone size; the DNA was used to work out D and trimming. The table lists about 530,000 clones, 85% to 90% of them singletons. Enrollment of patients from Seattle took place during active infection, with longitudinal follow-up.

The chain is built from TRBV27 and TRBJ1-1; D gene unclear. The receptor was isolated from a woman between 45 and 60 years old with COVID-19, enrolled during active disease. Specimen: peripheral blood. The CDR3 sequence is CASSFNSNTEAFF. DNA for the CDR3: TGTGCCAGCAGTTTTAACAGCAACACTGAAGCTTTCTTT.